These T cell receptor beta chains were read from a single sample in a study of blood T cells in healthy people across ages. In TCRdb, the 5' RACE reads were re-called with MiXCR into one record per CDR3 protein. The sample contains hundreds of thousands of distinct CDR3 sequences, roughly 31% of which appear only once. Sequencing was performed on blood. These receptors originate from a woman older than 75 in good health. CDR3s include the opening cysteine and the closing phenylalanine or tryptophan. Each record gives: J gene, V gene, D gene, clone size, CDR3 protein, CDR3 DNA. The D gene is left open where the match is weak. Some rows have no size entry. The others give once, few or many, or a class for an expanded clone.

J: TRBJ1-4; V: TRBV3-1; D: TRBD1; size: many; CDR3: CASSQRTGANEKLFF; DNA: TGTGCCAGCAGCCAGAGGACAGGGGCAAATGAAAAACTGTTTTTT
J: TRBJ1-1; V: TRBV5-1; D: .; size: .; CDR3: CASRQEVNTEAFF; DNA: TGCGCCAGCAGGCAGGAGGTGAACACTGAAGCTTTCTTT
J: TRBJ2-7; V: TRBV5-4; D: .; size: many; CDR3: CASSLAGVGWSEQYF; DNA: TGTGCCAGCAGCTTGGCCGGGGTAGGGTGGAGCGAGCAGTACTTC
J: TRBJ2-7; V: TRBV7-7; D: .; size: many; CDR3: CASSLNTEGEQYF; DNA: TGTGCTAGCAGCTTAAATACAGAGGGCGAGCAGTACTTC
J: TRBJ2-7; V: TRBV15; D: .; size: many; CDR3: CATSRERSYEQYF; DNA: TGTGCCACCAGCAGAGAGCGATCCTACGAGCAGTACTTC
J: TRBJ2-1; V: TRBV6-2/TRBV6-3; D: TRBD2; size: .; CDR3: CASRAPGTSGNEQFF; DNA: TGTGCCAGCAGGGCCCCCGGGACTAGCGGCAATGAGCAGTTCTTC
J: TRBJ1-2; V: TRBV20-1; D: .; size: few; CDR3: CSTAPNGRGALYGYTF; DNA: TGCAGTACCGCACCGAATGGCAGGGGCGCCCTGTATGGCTACACCTTC
J: TRBJ1-5; V: TRBV21-1; D: .; size: many; CDR3: CASSKERGSNQPQHF; DNA: TGTGCCAGCAGCAAAGAGAGGGGGAGCAATCAGCCCCAGCATTTT
J: TRBJ1-6; V: TRBV6-5; D: TRBD1; size: .; CDR3: CASSSSGGFGLTSPPHF; DNA: TGTGCCAGCAGTTCATCAGGGGGTTTTGGATTGACTTCACCCCCCCACTTT
J: TRBJ2-6; V: TRBV11-2; D: .; size: many; CDR3: CASSLDSPRQFSGANVLTF; DNA: TGTGCCAGCAGCTTAGATTCCCCCCGACAGTTCTCTGGGGCCAACGTCCTGACTTTC
J: TRBJ1-1; V: TRBV12-3/TRBV12-4; D: .; size: .; CDR3: CASRNRRVMNTEAFF; DNA: TGTGCCAGCAGAAACCGCAGGGTCATGAACACTGAAGCTTTCTTT
J: TRBJ1-6; V: TRBV28; D: .; size: few; CDR3: CASSAGTLNNSPPHF; DNA: TGTGCCAGCAGCGCCGGGACACTAAATAATTCACCCCCCCACTTT
J: TRBJ1-4; V: TRBV7-9; D: .; size: many; CDR3: CASSPSVRETNEKLFF; DNA: TGTGCCAGCAGCCCGTCTGTGCGGGAGACTAATGAAAAACTGTTTTTT
J: TRBJ1-1; V: TRBV29-1; D: .; size: few; CDR3: CSVQGSRADTEAFF; DNA: TGCAGCGTTCAAGGGTCGAGGGCGGACACTGAAGCTTTCTTT
J: TRBJ1-2; V: TRBV12-3/TRBV12-4; D: .; size: many; CDR3: CASSLGPFGYTF; DNA: TGTGCCAGCAGTTTAGGGCCTTTTGGCTACACCTTC
J: TRBJ1-1; V: TRBV6-1; D: .; size: many; CDR3: CASSERQGAAVAFF; DNA: TGTGCCAGCAGTGAAAGGCAAGGAGCCGCGGTAGCTTTCTTT
J: TRBJ1-2; V: TRBV15; D: .; size: many; CDR3: CATSTARNYGYTF; DNA: TGTGCCACCAGCACCGCCCGGAACTATGGCTACACCTTC
J: TRBJ1-3; V: TRBV6-1; D: .; size: .; CDR3: CASRSLDSYSSGNTIYF; DNA: TGTGCCAGCAGATCTCTGGACAGTTACAGCTCTGGAAACACCATATATTTT
J: TRBJ1-2; V: TRBV30; D: TRBD1; size: few; CDR3: CAWMADRGNYGYTF; DNA: TGTGCCTGGATGGCGGACAGGGGTAACTATGGCTACACCTTC
J: TRBJ1-5; V: TRBV7-2; D: .; size: .; CDR3: CASSTRDLSNQPQHF; DNA: TGTGCCAGCAGCACGCGGGACCTTAGCAATCAGCCCCAGCATTTT
J: TRBJ1-2; V: TRBV27; D: TRBD1; size: many; CDR3: CASSAGQGTGYTF; DNA: TGTGCCAGCAGTGCGGGACAGGGCACTGGCTACACCTTC
J: TRBJ2-5; V: TRBV6-1; D: TRBD1; size: .; CDR3: CASGEPGQGQETQYF; DNA: TGTGCCAGCGGGGAACCGGGACAGGGACAAGAGACCCAGTACTTC
J: TRBJ1-5; V: TRBV7-9; D: .; size: many; CDR3: CASSPGGGSGQPQHF; DNA: TGTGCCAGCAGCCCCGGTGGGGGATCCGGTCAGCCCCAGCATTTT
J: TRBJ1-1; V: TRBV4-2; D: .; size: many; CDR3: CASSRVDENTEAFF; DNA: TGTGCCAGCAGCCGCGTAGATGAGAACACTGAAGCTTTCTTT
J: TRBJ2-7; V: TRBV5-6; D: .; size: few; CDR3: CASSLQEYYEQYF; DNA: TGTGCCAGCAGCTTGCAAGAATACTACGAGCAGTACTTC
J: TRBJ1-1; V: TRBV5-1; D: .; size: once; CDR3: CASSLGGMTEAFF; DNA: TGCGCCAGCAGCTTGGGGGGAATGACTGAAGCTTTCTTT
J: TRBJ2-5; V: TRBV5-1; D: TRBD2; size: many; CDR3: CASSRGGDETQYF; DNA: TGCGCCAGCAGCCGTGGGGGGGACGAGACCCAGTACTTC
J: TRBJ2-2; V: TRBV20-1; D: TRBD2; size: .; CDR3: CSARLAGGRTGERFF; DNA: TGCAGTGCTCGCCTAGCGGGGGGCCGCACCGGGGAGCGGTTTTTT
J: TRBJ1-3; V: TRBV7-2; D: .; size: .; CDR3: CAGSYPGNTIYF; DNA: TGTGCCGGCAGCTATCCAGGAAACACCATATATTTT
J: TRBJ2-5; V: TRBV5-1; D: TRBD1; size: .; CDR3: CAGCSRGTAQETQYF; DNA: TGCGCCGGCTGCTCGAGGGGGACAGCCCAAGAGACCCAGTACTTC
J: TRBJ2-7; V: TRBV9; D: .; size: many; CDR3: CASSADIASYEQYF; DNA: TGTGCCAGCAGCGCCGACATAGCCTCCTACGAGCAGTACTTC
J: TRBJ1-4; V: TRBV2; D: .; size: few; CDR3: CASSEHGGELFF; DNA: TGTGCCAGCAGCGAACACGGTGGGGAACTGTTTTTT
J: TRBJ1-5; V: TRBV9; D: TRBD1; size: many; CDR3: CASSFSGQANQPQHF; DNA: TGTGCCAGCAGCTTCTCCGGACAGGCTAATCAGCCCCAGCATTTT
J: TRBJ1-2; V: TRBV20-1; D: .; size: once; CDR3: CSASQGTGYTF; DNA: TGCAGTGCTAGTCAGGGGACCGGCTACACCTTC
J: TRBJ2-7; V: TRBV3-1; D: TRBD2; size: .; CDR3: CASSQARGGPSEQYF; DNA: TGTGCCAGCAGCCAGGCCCGGGGGGGACCCTCCGAGCAGTACTTC
J: TRBJ1-4; V: TRBV6-5; D: .; size: few; CDR3: CASSSDWGNEKLFF; DNA: TGTGCCAGCAGTTCTGACTGGGGCAATGAAAAACTGTTTTTT
J: TRBJ2-1; V: TRBV20-1; D: TRBD1; size: .; CDR3: CSAARTGRETQFF; DNA: TGCAGTGCTGCCCGGACAGGGAGAGAGACCCAGTTCTTC
J: TRBJ2-5; V: TRBV12-3/TRBV12-4; D: TRBD1; size: .; CDR3: CASSPQGGRETQYF; DNA: TGTGCCAGCAGTCCTCAAGGGGGCCGGGAGACCCAGTACTTC
J: TRBJ2-3; V: TRBV9; D: .; size: .; CDR3: CASSVGEDTQYF; DNA: TGTGCCAGCAGCGTCGGGGAAGATACGCAGTATTTT
J: TRBJ2-3; V: TRBV20-1; D: TRBD1; size: many; CDR3: CSAPQGAKDTQYF; DNA: TGCAGTGCGCCACAGGGGGCTAAAGATACGCAGTATTTT
J: TRBJ2-3; V: TRBV6-1; D: .; size: many; CDR3: CASRIDGFCTDTQYF; DNA: TGTGCCAGCAGAATCGACGGATTCTGCACAGATACGCAGTATTTT
J: TRBJ1-5; V: TRBV7-2; D: .; size: many; CDR3: CASGGSNQPQHF; DNA: TGTGCCAGCGGAGGGAGCAATCAGCCCCAGCATTTT
J: TRBJ1-2; V: TRBV12-3/TRBV12-4; D: .; size: many; CDR3: CASGVQGLYGYTF; DNA: TGTGCCAGCGGGGTCCAGGGGCTCTATGGCTACACCTTC
J: TRBJ2-7; V: TRBV20-1; D: .; size: many; CDR3: CSASSLYEQYF; DNA: TGCAGTGCTAGTAGTCTTTACGAGCAGTACTTC
J: TRBJ1-5; V: TRBV20-1; D: TRBD1; size: .; CDR3: CSAPVQGLSNQPQHF; DNA: TGCAGTGCCCCGGTACAGGGGCTATCCAATCAGCCCCAGCATTTT
J: TRBJ2-3; V: TRBV20-1; D: TRBD2; size: many; CDR3: CSATLSGGGPRDTQYF; DNA: TGCAGTGCTACTCTCTCGGGGGGGGGGCCGCGAGATACGCAGTATTTT
J: TRBJ2-2; V: TRBV4-3; D: .; size: .; CDR3: CASSQEVLHTGELFF; DNA: TGCGCCAGCAGCCAGGAGGTTCTACACACCGGGGAGCTGTTTTTT
J: TRBJ1-1; V: TRBV5-1; D: .; size: .; CDR3: CACSSAGLTEAFF; DNA: TGCGCCTGCAGCTCCGCGGGGCTCACTGAAGCTTTCTTT
J: TRBJ2-1; V: TRBV9; D: TRBD2; size: .; CDR3: CASSPRVRGGYNEQFF; DNA: TGTGCCAGCAGCCCCCGCGTGCGGGGGGGCTACAATGAGCAGTTCTTC
J: TRBJ2-3; V: TRBV7-3; D: TRBD2; size: many; CDR3: CASSHRLAGMADTQYF; DNA: TGTGCCAGCAGCCATCGATTAGCGGGGATGGCAGATACGCAGTATTTT
J: TRBJ1-1; V: TRBV20-1; D: .; size: .; CDR3: CSASGNNTEAFF; DNA: TGCAGTGCTTCCGGCAATAACACTGAAGCTTTCTTT
J: TRBJ2-5; V: TRBV12-3/TRBV12-4; D: TRBD2; size: .; CDR3: CASSRTSEIETQYF; DNA: TGTGCCAGCAGCCGTACTAGCGAGATAGAGACCCAGTACTTC